This entry lists 8 T cell receptor beta chains sequenced from one sample in a study of OX40 agonist ivuxolimab in advanced cancers. TCRdb's table, derived via immunoSEQ multiplex PCR, lists solely in-frame clones and lacks some. This table has 80,000 or so clones, about 85% appearing once. Here the sequenced sample was CD4+ or CD8+ T cells sorted from blood, taken in a trial of the OX40 agonist ivuxolimab. These TCRs come from an adult with an advanced solid tumor such as melanoma, head and neck, liver or kidney cancer.

V and J are TRBV5-1 and TRBJ2-2; the D gene is possibly TRBD1 (6 bases). The V and J ends lost 0 bases and 6 bases respectively, with 12 bases between them. The CDR3 contains 15 residues. Germline V gives CDR1 SGHRS, CDR2 YFSETQ. CDR3 nucleotide sequence: TGCGCCAGCAGCTTGGAGACAGGTACCGCCGGGGAGCTGTTTTTT. It encodes CASSLETGTAGELFF.

The V and J genes are TRBV2 and TRBJ1-2; TRBD1 might be the D (5 bases). The CDR3 is 15 amino acids. V was cut by 0 bases and J by 0 bases, with 8 bases left in between. Germline V gene sequence: CDR1 SNHLY, CDR2 FYNNEI. Here the CDR3 DNA reads TGTGCCAGCAGTGAAGCGATGGGGGCTAACTATGGCTACACCTTC. Translation: CASSEAMGANYGYTF. Using reference TRBV2 and TRBJ1-2 for the parts outside the CDR3, the full variable domain is EPEVTQTPSHQVTQMGQEVILRCVPISNHLYFYWYRQILGQKVEFLVSFYNNEISEKSEIFDDQFSVERPDGSNFTLKIRSTKLEDSAMYFCASSEAMGANYGYTFGSGTRLTVV.

This clone was seen a handful of times. The rearrangement joins TRBV9 to TRBJ1-5; tentative D call: TRBD1 (5 bases). Germline-derived CDR1 and CDR2 are SGDLS and YYNGEE. This CDR3 comprises 14 residues. Trimming stripped 2 bases from V and 4 bases from J, with 10 bases between. CDR3 coding DNA: TGTGCCAGCAGCGTTGAGGACATAAATCAGCCCCAGCATTTT. The encoded protein is CASSVEDINQPQHF.

The rearrangement uses TRBV6-4 and TRBJ1-1; D may be TRBD1 (6 bases). V shed 10 bases and J shed 11 bases, with 14 bases lying between them. Germline loops: CDR1 MRHNA, CDR2 SNTAGT. This CDR3 has 10 residues. The CDR3 nucleotides are TGTGCCACCGTGGGGGCTGTCGCTTTCTTT. It encodes CATVGAVAFF.

The chain carries TRBV14 and TRBJ1-2; D not certain. V was shortened by 3 bases and J by 4 bases, with 6 bases between the two germline ends. The CDR3 length is 12 residues. Germline-derived CDR1 and CDR2 are SGHDN and FVKESK. In DNA, the CDR3 is TGTGCCAGCAGCCAGCATCTCTATGGCTACACCTTC. This translates into CASSQHLYGYTF.

V gene TRBV10-3 combines with J gene TRBJ1-1; the D gene is possibly TRBD1 (5 bases). The CDR3 loop spans 14 amino acids. Germline assignment: CDR1 ENHRY and CDR2 SYGVKD. The ends were cut back, 7 bases at V and 5 bases at J, with 17 bases in the middle. The CDR3 region is CAITLGGDKTEAFF. The CDR3 nucleotides read TGTGCCATCACCCTGGGGGGGGATAAGACTGAAGCTTTCTTT.

The CDR3 spells CASSYNTEQYF. DNA for the CDR3: TGTGCCAGCAGTTATAACACCGAGCAGTACTTC. This chain links TRBV6-5 with TRBJ2-7; unclear D gene. V gave up 3 bases and J gave up 6 bases, with 6 bases separating them. From germline, CDR1 is MNHEY and CDR2 SVGAGI. The CDR3 is made up of 11 amino acids.

A single count supports this clone. The V gene is TRBV30, the J gene TRBJ2-7, with 9 bases fitting TRBD1. Germline V gives CDR1 GTSNPN, CDR2 SVGIG (reference sequence). CDR3 length: 12 residues. V lost 2 bases and J lost 5; bases outside the gene matches: 1. In DNA, the CDR3 is TGTGCCTGGAGTCGACAGGGGGACGAGCAGTACTTC. Translating gives CAWSRQGDEQYF.